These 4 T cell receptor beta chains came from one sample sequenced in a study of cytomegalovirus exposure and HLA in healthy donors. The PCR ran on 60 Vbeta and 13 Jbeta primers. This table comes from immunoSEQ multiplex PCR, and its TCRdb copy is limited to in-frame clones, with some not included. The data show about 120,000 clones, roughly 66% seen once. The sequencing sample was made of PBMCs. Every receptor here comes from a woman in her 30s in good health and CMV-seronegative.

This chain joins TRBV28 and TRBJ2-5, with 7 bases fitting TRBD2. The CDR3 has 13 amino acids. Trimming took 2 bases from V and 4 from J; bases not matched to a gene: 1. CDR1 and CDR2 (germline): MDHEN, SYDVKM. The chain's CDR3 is CASSLRGGETQYF. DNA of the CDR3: TGTGCCAGCAGTTTACGCGGGGGAGAGACCCAGTACTTC.

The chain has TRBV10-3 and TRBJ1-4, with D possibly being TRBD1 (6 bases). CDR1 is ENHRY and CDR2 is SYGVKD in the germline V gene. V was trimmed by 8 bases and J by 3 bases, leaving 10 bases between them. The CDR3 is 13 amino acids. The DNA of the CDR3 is TGTGCCATCGGGTCAGGGGCTAATGAAAAACTGTTTTTT. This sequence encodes CAIGSGANEKLFF.

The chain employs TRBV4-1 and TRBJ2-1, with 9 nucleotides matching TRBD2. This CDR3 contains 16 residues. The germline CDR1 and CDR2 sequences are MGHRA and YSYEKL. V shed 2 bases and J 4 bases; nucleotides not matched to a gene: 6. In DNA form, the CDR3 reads TGCGCCAGCAGCCAACTGGGACTAGCCCTGTACAATGAGCAGTTCTTC. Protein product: CASSQLGLALYNEQFF.

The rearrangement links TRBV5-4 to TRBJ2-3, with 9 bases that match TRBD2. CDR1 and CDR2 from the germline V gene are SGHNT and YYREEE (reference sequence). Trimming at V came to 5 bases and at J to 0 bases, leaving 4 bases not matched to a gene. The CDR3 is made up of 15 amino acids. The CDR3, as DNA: TGTGCCAGCAGTAGCGGGAGAGGGAGCACAGATACGCAGTATTTT. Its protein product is CASSSGRGSTDTQYF.